The T cell receptor beta chain described here comes from a study of PD-1 blockade in classical Hodgkin lymphoma. Study-level results: While CD8+ TCR diversity did not rise significantly by C4D1, CD4+ TCR diversity did.

With no exception, relapse followed autologous stem cell transplantation in all patients, and brentuximab vedotin exposure varied. Trimming removed 0 bases from V and 5 bases from J; junction bases left unmatched: 6. The CDR3 runs to 15 residues. Per the germline V gene, CDR1 is SGHTA and CDR2 is FQGNSA. The assay was immunoSEQ multiplex PCR, and TCRdb's table has in-frame clones only and misses some. Seen here are about 40,000 clones, 60% to 75% observed once, and the top ten hold approximately 3%. A remark on this clone: The target antigen is unknown.

The sequences come from peripheral blood mononuclear cells (PBMCs), collected at baseline. This TCR came from a human donor with classical Hodgkin lymphoma. This sequence joins TRBV7-2 and TRBJ2-5; 7 bases match TRBD2. The DNA of the CDR3 is TGTGCCAGCAGCTTAGCCGGCGGGAGTATGGAGACCCAGTACTTC. Translated: CASSLAGGSMETQYF. Full variable domain (remainder filled in from reference TRBV7-2 and TRBJ2-5): GAGVSQSPSNKVTEKGKDVELRCDPISGHTALYWYRQSLGQGLEFLIYFQGNSAPDKSGLPSDRFSAERTGGSVSTLTIQRTQQEDSAVYLCASSLAGGSMETQYFGPGTRLLVL.